The 28 T cell receptor beta chains presented below share a single source sample, sequenced in a study of blood T cell repertoires in COVID-19. The repertoire was sequenced with immunoSEQ multiplex PCR; TCRdb's copy has only in-frame clones and lacks some. Of about 80,000 clones in the sample, around 77% were seen once. The sequenced material came from peripheral blood. The receptors were gathered from a man between 70 and 80 years old with active or convalescent COVID-19.

The chain carries TRBV5-1 and TRBJ2-3; D is perhaps TRBD1 (5 bases). The CDR3 covers 15 residues. V was shortened by 3 bases and J by 0 bases, with 11 bases between the two germline ends. Germline values: CDR1 SGHRS, CDR2 YFSETQ. CDR3 residues: CASSYDSSSTDTQYF. Written as DNA, the CDR3 is TGCGCCAGCAGCTATGACAGTTCTAGCACAGATACGCAGTATTTT. The full variable domain, with the rest looked up from reference TRBV5-1 and TRBJ2-3, is KAGVTQTPRYLIKTRGQQVTLSCSPISGHRSVSWYQQTPGQGLQFLFEYFSETQRNKGNFPGRFSGRQFSNSRSEMNVSTLELGDSALYLCASSYDSSSTDTQYFGPGTRLTVL.

The chain recombines TRBV10-1 with TRBJ2-7, with a tentative D call TRBD2 (5 bases). CDR3 length equals 13 residues. Trimming removed 3 bases from V and 6 bases from J, with 12 bases in between. Per the germline V gene, CDR1 is WNHNN and CDR2 is SYGVQD (reference sequence). The CDR3 DNA sequence: TGCGCCAGCAGTGACCCCACTAGTCCCGAGCAGTACTTC. Encoded protein: CASSDPTSPEQYF.

This chain links TRBV28 with TRBJ1-5; tentative D call: TRBD1 (6 bases). This CDR3 has 14 amino acids. The germline V gene has CDR1 MDHEN and CDR2 SYDVKM. V was trimmed by 6 bases and J by 0 bases, leaving 9 bases between them. This CDR3 reads CASRGQTSNQPQHF. CDR3 DNA sequence: TGTGCCAGCAGAGGACAGACTAGCAATCAGCCCCAGCATTTT.

This clone was seen only a few times. The chain links TRBV6-1 to TRBJ2-3; no firm D call. Per the germline V gene, CDR1 is MNHNS and CDR2 is SASEGT. V was clipped by 2 bases and J by 2 bases, with 8 bases between them. This CDR3 is 14 amino acids long. The CDR3 bases are TGTGCCAGCAGTGAAATCCTCTCCACAGATACGCAGTATTTT. The encoded protein is CASSEILSTDTQYF.

The CDR3 reads CATSTGQTNTGELFF. In DNA, the CDR3 is TGTGCCACCAGCACCGGACAGACGAACACCGGGGAGCTGTTTTTT. The rearrangement joins TRBV15 to TRBJ2-2; perhaps TRBD1 as D (6 bases). Germline V gives CDR1 LNHNV, CDR2 YYDKDF (reference sequence). V lost 4 bases and J 0 bases, leaving 9 bases between the germline ends. This CDR3 contains 15 residues.

A single count supports this clone. The chain uses TRBV7-9 and TRBJ2-5; 14 positions match TRBD2. Trimming cost V 5 bases and J 5 bases; bases outside gene matches: 7. Germline assignment: CDR1 SEHNR and CDR2 FQNEAQ (reference sequence). The CDR3 runs 16 residues. The CDR3 DNA reads as TGTGCCAGCAGCGATGGACTAGCGGGGGGCGGGGAGACCCAGTACTTC. Translated, it gives CASSDGLAGGGETQYF.

The rearrangement joins TRBV12-3 or TRBV12-4 to TRBJ1-1, with D possibly matching TRBD1 (6 bases). Trimming removed 7 bases at V and 0 bases at J, with 9 bases between. This CDR3 is built from 13 residues. The DNA of the CDR3 is TGTGCCAGCAAACAGGGCATGAACACTGAAGCTTTCTTT. Amino acid sequence: CASKQGMNTEAFF.

The sample holds a few counts of this clone. The chain couples TRBV6-1 to TRBJ1-2; 10 positions match TRBD1. The CDR3 has 14 amino acids. The germline CDR1 and CDR2 sequences are MNHNS and SASEGT. Trimming at V came to 0 bases and at J to 7 bases, leaving 2 bases not matched to a gene. The CDR3 reads CASSEAGQGFGYTF. The DNA of the CDR3 is TGTGCCAGCAGTGAAGCGGGACAGGGGTTTGGCTACACCTTC.

The rearrangement links TRBV6-6 to TRBJ1-6, with 12 positions matching TRBD1. V lost 6 bases to trimming and J lost 11 bases; unmatched junction nucleotides: 5. This CDR3 has 14 residues. Germline loops: CDR1 MNHNY, CDR2 SVGAGI (reference sequence). CDR3 sequence reads: CASSGTGGNPPLHF. As DNA, the CDR3 is TGTGCCAGCAGCGGGACAGGGGGCAATCCACCCCTCCACTTT.

V gene TRBV2 combines with J gene TRBJ1-5; 7 bases map to TRBD1. The CDR3 is 13 residues long. Trimming removed 10 bases from V and 5 bases from J; junction bases left unmatched: 8. CDR1 and CDR2 (germline): SNHLY, FYNNEI. CDR3 DNA: TGTGCCACCAACCGGGACAGAGATCAGCCCCAGCATTTT. This translates into CATNRDRDQPQHF.

The chain carries TRBV12-5 and TRBJ1-1; 7 positions agree with TRBD1. This CDR3 comprises 14 residues. V shed 5 bases, J shed 7 bases, and the junction held 10 bases outside the gene matches. Germline CDR1 is LGHNT and CDR2 is FRNRAP. In DNA, the CDR3 is TGTGCTAGTGGTCCTAAGGCAGGGGGGATTGAAGCTTTCTTT. This gives the protein CASGPKAGGIEAFF.

This chain connects TRBV2 to TRBJ1-3; TRBD1 matches at 8 bases. Trimming took 5 bases from V and 2 from J; bases not matched to a gene: 8. CDR1 and CDR2 from the germline V gene are SNHLY and FYNNEI. The CDR3 runs 16 residues. CDR3 DNA: TGTGCCAGCAGTAGATTTCAGGGGGCAGCTGGAAACACCATATATTTT. Translation gives CASSRFQGAAGNTIYF.

The chain combines TRBV9 with TRBJ2-3; the match to TRBD2 covers 12 bases. Unmatched junction bases numbered 11, after V lost 4 bases and J lost 5 bases. There are 17 residues in the CDR3. Germline loops: CDR1 SGDLS, CDR2 YYNGEE. The chain's CDR3 is CASSLSPSGGGGDTQYF. CDR3 in DNA: TGTGCCAGCAGCTTAAGCCCTAGCGGGGGGGGTGGAGATACGCAGTATTTT.

A remark on this clone: Its ends do not fully match the called genes, so a read error is possible. The J gene is TRBJ1-2, the V gene TRBV5-1, with 8 bases fitting TRBD1. Germline V gene data show CDR1 as SGHRS and CDR2 as YFSETQ. The CDR3 length is 12 residues. The CDR3 region has the DNA TGCGCCAGCACCTTGACAGGGGATGGCTACACCTTC. Translated, it gives CASTLTGDGYTF.

The chain uses TRBV6-5 and TRBJ2-7, with 8 bases matching TRBD1. CDR3 length equals 15 residues. Germline lookup yields CDR1 MNHEY and CDR2 SVGAGI. V was clipped by 6 bases and J by 1 base; unmatched bases: 8. In nucleotides, the CDR3 is TGTGCCAGCAGAACAGACAGGGGCTGGTCCTACGAGCAGTACTTC. It translates to CASRTDRGWSYEQYF.

The chain recombines TRBV2 with TRBJ2-6; D might be TRBD1 (6 bases). The CDR3 covers 18 residues. From germline, CDR1 is SNHLY and CDR2 FYNNEI. V was clipped by 6 bases and J by 0 bases, with 18 bases between them. In nucleotides, the CDR3 is TGTGCCAGCAGCGTAATCCCGGGACAACACTCTGGGGCCAACGTCCTGACTTTC. Translated, it gives CASSVIPGQHSGANVLTF.

Only a few counts were recorded for this clone. This chain links TRBV7-3 with TRBJ2-3, with D hard to call. The CDR3 spans 13 residues. From germline, CDR1 is SGHTA and CDR2 FQGTGA. V was clipped by 2 bases and J by 4 bases, with 7 bases between them. In DNA, the CDR3 is TGTGCCAGCAGCTTATCTCCCGCAGATACGCAGTATTTT. Translation: CASSLSPADTQYF.

This rearrangement joins TRBV7-9 to TRBJ1-2; the D gene is possibly TRBD1 (6 bases). The CDR3 consists of 15 residues. Germline V lookup: CDR1 SEHNR, CDR2 FQNEAQ (reference sequence). Trimming stripped 3 bases from V and 1 base from J, with 12 bases between. CDR3 loop: CASSFSGHLNYGYTF. CDR3 coding DNA: TGTGCCAGCAGCTTCTCGGGACACCTTAACTATGGCTACACCTTC.

This clone was found many times. This specimen includes other DNA sequences encoding the same CDR3. The V gene is TRBV2, the J gene TRBJ1-6; D call uncertain. Germline V lookup: CDR1 SNHLY, CDR2 FYNNEI. This CDR3 contains 14 residues. V was shortened by 4 bases and J by 6 bases, with 10 bases between the two germline ends. CDR3 protein: CASSAPGANSPLHF. DNA of the CDR3: TGTGCCAGCAGTGCCCCGGGTGCTAATTCACCCCTCCACTTT.

This chain connects TRBV19 to TRBJ1-2; D is undetermined. Germline CDR1 and CDR2: LNHDA and SQIVND (reference sequence). Trimming removed 5 bases at V and 5 bases at J, with 18 bases between. This CDR3 has 15 residues. CDR3: CASSPAGVGGYGYTF. DNA for the CDR3: TGTGCCAGTAGTCCAGCTGGGGTAGGAGGATATGGCTACACCTTC.

V usage is TRBV12-3 or TRBV12-4 and J usage is TRBJ1-2, with a tentative D call TRBD1 (5 bases). The CDR3 extends over 13 amino acids. V dropped 2 bases and J dropped 8 bases, with 12 bases sitting between them. The CDR3 spells CASSLRGAAGYTF. CDR3 nucleotides: TGTGCCAGCAGTTTACGTGGGGCGGCCGGCTACACCTTC.

The chain couples TRBV5-4 to TRBJ1-2; D may be TRBD1 (6 bases). This CDR3 has 15 residues. Looked up from germline, CDR1 is SGHNT and CDR2 is YYREEE (reference sequence). V shed 1 base and J shed 6 bases, with 16 bases lying between them. The chain's CDR3 is CASSLRQGTIHGYTF. CDR3 in DNA: TGTGCCAGCAGCTTGCGTCAGGGGACGATACATGGCTACACCTTC.

The chain uses TRBV9 and TRBJ2-5; D is unclear. Per the germline V gene, CDR1 is SGDLS and CDR2 is YYNGEE. The V and J ends lost 3 bases and 5 bases respectively, with 17 bases between them. The CDR3 consists of 15 residues. In DNA form, the CDR3 reads TGTGCCAGCAGCGATGGAGTGAGTGTCGGCGAGACCCAGTACTTC. Its translation: CASSDGVSVGETQYF.

V gene TRBV2 combines with J gene TRBJ1-5; TRBD1 agrees at 9 bases. With 8 bases clipped from V and 2 bases from J, the junction kept 10 bases outside the gene matches. From germline, CDR1 is SNHLY and CDR2 FYNNEI. The CDR3 sequence is 16 residues long. CDR3 DNA sequence: TGTGCCAGCTCGGGGCCGGGACAGGGCGGCAATCAGCCCCAGCATTTT. Its translation: CASSGPGQGGNQPQHF.

This clone qualifies as medium-sized. The J gene is TRBJ2-2, the V gene TRBV7-9, with TRBD1 matching 8 bases. The germline CDR1 and CDR2 sequences are SEHNR and FQNEAQ (reference sequence). The CDR3 runs 15 residues. Trimming removed 4 bases from V and 3 bases from J; junction bases left unmatched: 4. DNA for the CDR3: TGTGCCAGCAGCTCTGACAGGGGATACACCGGGGAGCTGTTTTTT. Its protein product is CASSSDRGYTGELFF. Full variable domain (missing parts from reference TRBV7-9 and TRBJ2-2): DTGVSQNPRHKITKRGQNVTFRCDPISEHNRLYWYRQTLGQGPEFLTYFQNEAQLEKSRLLSDRFSAERPKGSFSTLEIQRTEQGDSAMYLCASSSDRGYTGELFFGEGSRLTVL.

The rearrangement links TRBV7-9 to TRBJ2-5; TRBD1 matches 8 bases. This CDR3 has 13 amino acids. Per the germline V gene, CDR1 is SEHNR and CDR2 is FQNEAQ (reference sequence). J lost 5 bases, V lost 5 bases, and 4 bases had no gene match. The CDR3 DNA follows: TGTGCCAGCAGCCGAGGACAGGGCGAGACCCAGTACTTC. This codes for CASSRGQGETQYF.

V and J are TRBV4-1 and TRBJ2-2; the D gene is possibly TRBD2 (6 bases). The CDR3 covers 14 residues. V lost 3 bases to trimming and J lost 5 bases, with 10 bases between them. The germline CDR1 and CDR2 sequences are MGHRA and YSYEKL. CDR3 coding DNA: TGCGCCAGCAGCCACCCGACTAGAACCGGGGAGCTGTTTTTT. It yields the protein CASSHPTRTGELFF.

The rearrangement joins TRBV6-5 to TRBJ1-5; D perhaps matches TRBD1 (5 bases). CDR3 length: 14 amino acids. Germline CDR1 reads MNHEY; CDR2 reads SVGAGI. Deletions cut 6 bases from V and 2 bases from J, with 11 bases between. CDR3 bases: TGTGCCAGCAGCCAGCAGGGCGGCAATCAGCCCCAGCATTTT. Translated: CASSQQGGNQPQHF.